The 23 T cell receptor beta chains given below trace back to one sample, sequenced in a study of control samples from healthy donors and cancer patients (dated by TCRdb to the early 2020s). Library generation was performed with the immunoSEQ multiplex PCR assay. Not all clones reach the TCRdb copy of this immuneACCESS table, which keeps in-frame sequences only. Checked studies attribute under half of the gap to unresolved V genes and leave the rest unexplained. This sample has over 110,000 clones in its table, and roughly nine tenths of those were observed once. Around 9% of the sample is taken by the ten largest. Sample: blood. Receptors originate from a woman in her 30s in good health.

The genes are TRBV25-1 and TRBJ2-5, with 7 bases fitting TRBD1. The CDR3 sequence is 13 residues long. Trimming at V came to 8 bases and at J to 3 bases, leaving 6 bases not matched to a gene. Per the germline V gene, CDR1 is MGHDK and CDR2 is SYGVNS. For the CDR3, the DNA is TGTGCCAGCCGGGACAGTGGAGAAGAGACCCAGTACTTC. Translated, it gives CASRDSGEETQYF. The entire variable domain, with the rest obtained from reference TRBV25-1 and TRBJ2-5, is as follows: EADIYQTPRYLVIGTGKKITLECSQTMGHDKMYWYQQDPGMELHLIHYSYGVNSTEKGDLSSESTVSRIRTEHFPLTLESARPSHTSQYLCASRDSGEETQYFGPGTRLLVL.

The CDR3 loop is CATGRTRLDSRLAGFHEQFF. The CDR3 coding sequence is TGTGCCACGGGCCGTACTCGATTGGACAGCCGACTAGCGGGATTCCATGAGCAGTTCTTC. The V gene is TRBV6-4, the J gene TRBJ2-1; 11 positions match TRBD2. The CDR3 runs to 20 residues. Trimming at V came to 10 bases and at J to 8 bases, leaving 28 bases not matched to a gene. Germline CDR1 and CDR2: MRHNA and SNTAGT.

V gene TRBV5-1 combines with J gene TRBJ2-3; TRBD2 matches 8 bases. Germline loops: CDR1 SGHRS, CDR2 YFSETQ. This CDR3 comprises 15 residues. The V and J ends lost 6 bases and 2 bases, in that order; junction bases with no gene match: 8. The CDR3 reads CASKSLAGSTDTQYF. In nucleotides, the CDR3 is TGCGCCAGCAAGTCCTTAGCGGGATCCACAGATACGCAGTATTTT.

J is TRBJ1-3 and V is TRBV6-5, with D perhaps matching TRBD1 (6 bases). Trimming cost V 6 bases and J 0 bases, with 12 bases left between them. In germline, CDR1 is MNHEY, CDR2 SVGAGI. This CDR3 region has 15 residues. CDR3 DNA sequence: TGTGCCAGCAGGACAGGCCTGCTCTCTGGAAACACCATATATTTT. Its translation: CASRTGLLSGNTIYF.

This clone appeared once. The chain couples TRBV9 to TRBJ2-7; unclear D gene. CDR3 size: 11 residues. Germline CDR1 SGDLS, CDR2 YYNGEE. V lost 2 bases and J lost 5, with 5 bases in between. The CDR3 coding sequence is TGTGCCAGCAGCGTGGGCGACGAGCAGTACTTC. Protein sequence: CASSVGDEQYF.

The chain uses TRBV24-1 and TRBJ1-2; D ambiguous. Trimming stripped 0 bases from V and 3 bases from J, with 7 bases between. The germline CDR1 and CDR2 sequences are KGHDR and SFDVKD. The CDR3 is 14 residues long. In nucleotides, the CDR3 is TGTGCCACCAGTGATTTGCACGGGGACTATGGCTACACCTTC. Residues: CATSDLHGDYGYTF.

This chain uses TRBV5-1 with TRBJ2-1; weak D call: TRBD2 (5 bases). In germline, CDR1 is SGHRS, CDR2 YFSETQ. The CDR3 sequence is 11 residues long. V was cut by 0 bases and J by 10 bases, with 5 bases left in between. The CDR3 loop is CASSLEREQFF. The CDR3 DNA is TGCGCCAGCAGCTTGGAGCGGGAGCAGTTCTTC. Using reference TRBV5-1 and TRBJ2-1 for the parts outside the CDR3, the full variable domain is KAGVTQTPRYLIKTRGQQVTLSCSPISGHRSVSWYQQTPGQGLQFLFEYFSETQRNKGNFPGRFSGRQFSNSRSEMNVSTLELGDSALYLCASSLEREQFFGPGTRLTVL.

J is TRBJ2-7 and V is TRBV7-2; D call uncertain. CDR3 length: 15 amino acids. The ends were cut back, 5 bases at V and 3 bases at J, with 17 bases in the middle. The germline V gene has CDR1 SGHTA and CDR2 FQGNSA. In DNA, the CDR3 is TGTGCCAGCAGCCCGCCCCGGTCGAACCGCTACGAGCAGTACTTC. Its translation: CASSPPRSNRYEQYF.

DNA of the CDR3: TGTGCCAGTAGTATAGGAGGCCTAGCGGGAACTACCTACGAGCAGTACTTC. Translated: CASSIGGLAGTTYEQYF. The chain is built from TRBV19 and TRBJ2-7; 9 nucleotides agree with TRBD2. The germline V gene has CDR1 LNHDA and CDR2 SQIVND (reference sequence). The CDR3 has 17 residues. The V and J ends lost 1 base and 2 bases, in that order; junction bases with no gene match: 9.

The chain uses TRBV15 and TRBJ1-1, with TRBD1 as a possible D gene (5 bases). This CDR3 is built from 14 residues. The germline CDR1 and CDR2 sequences are LNHNV and YYDKDF (reference sequence). V was pared by 0 bases and J by 5 bases, with 10 bases between. The CDR3 protein is CATSRDGGRTEAFF. CDR3 sequence (DNA): TGTGCCACCAGCAGAGATGGGGGGAGGACTGAAGCTTTCTTT.

This chain connects TRBV4-1 to TRBJ2-3; 13 nucleotides line up with TRBD2. The trim removed 2 bases at V and 1 base at J, leaving 12 bases unmatched. Per the germline V gene, CDR1 is MGHRA and CDR2 is YSYEKL. The CDR3 is made up of 20 amino acids. CDR3 sequence (DNA): TGCGCCAGCAGCCAAAGATTATTGACCGGGACTAGCGGGGGCACAGATACGCAGTATTTT. Translating gives CASSQRLLTGTSGGTDTQYF.

The V and J genes are TRBV9 and TRBJ1-2; D gene unclear. Germline V gene lookup returns CDR1 SGDLS and CDR2 YYNGEE. This CDR3 has 13 residues. V was clipped by 4 bases and J by 6 bases, with 13 bases between them. CDR3 in DNA: TGTGCCAGCAGCTCCAGGACTTTTGATGGCTACACCTTC. Protein product: CASSSRTFDGYTF.

The chain is built from TRBV4-1 and TRBJ1-4; tentatively, D is TRBD1 (5 bases). The V end lost 7 bases, the J end lost 8 bases, and 20 bases lay between the germline ends. CDR1 is MGHRA, CDR2 YSYEKL, per germline. The CDR3 extends over 15 amino acids. CDR3 DNA sequence: TGCGCCAGCAAGATGACATCGGGGGTAGGGGAAAAACTGTTTTTT. Translation gives CASKMTSGVGEKLFF.

The V and J genes are TRBV19 and TRBJ2-3, with 8 bases lining up with TRBD2. Germline-derived CDR1 and CDR2 are LNHDA and SQIVND (reference sequence). The CDR3 covers 18 residues. V lost 1 base, J lost 6 bases, and 15 bases stayed unmatched. CDR3 nucleotides: TGTGCCAGTAGTATAGCCCCGGAGGTAGCGGGATTCTTGGATACGCAGTATTTT. This translates into CASSIAPEVAGFLDTQYF.

The CDR3 sequence is CASSMTLPTSGRADTQYF. The CDR3 coding sequence is TGTGCCAGTAGTATGACCCTCCCCACTAGCGGGAGGGCAGATACGCAGTATTTT. This chain connects TRBV19 to TRBJ2-3; 13 bases map to TRBD2. The CDR3 runs 18 residues. V lost 3 bases and J lost 4; bases outside the gene matches: 10. Germline V gene data show CDR1 as LNHDA and CDR2 as SQIVND (reference sequence). The variable domain in full, completed from reference TRBV19 and TRBJ2-3, reads DGGITQSPKYLFRKEGQNVTLSCEQNLNHDAMYWYRQDPGQGLRLIYYSQIVNDFQKGDIAEGYSVSREKKESFPLTVTSAQKNPTAFYLCASSMTLPTSGRADTQYFGPGTRLTVL.

The V call is TRBV6-4, the J call TRBJ2-3; D may be TRBD2 (5 bases). The ends were cut back, 2 bases at V and 1 base at J, with 10 bases in the middle. The length of the CDR3 is 15 residues. Germline V gives CDR1 MRHNA, CDR2 SNTAGT. The CDR3 coding sequence is TGTGCCAGCAGTGACGACCCAGCGGGCACAGATACGCAGTATTTT. Amino acid sequence: CASSDDPAGTDTQYF.

The chain employs TRBV10-3 and TRBJ2-1, with D perhaps TRBD2 (5 bases). CDR1 and CDR2 (germline): ENHRY, SYGVKD. CDR3 length: 16 amino acids. Trimming shortened V by 2 bases and J by 7 bases, and 18 bases separated the two germline ends. The CDR3, as DNA: TGTGCCATCAGTGAGGCCTTCGGGCGCCCGGGGAATGAGCAGTTCTTC. Protein sequence: CAISEAFGRPGNEQFF.

The chain has TRBV6-4 and TRBJ1-4; D is unclear. V lost 8 bases and J lost 7, with 14 bases in between. In germline, CDR1 is MRHNA, CDR2 SNTAGT. CDR3 length: 13 residues. The CDR3, as DNA: TGTGCCAGCTCGGGAACCATGGGTGAAAAACTGTTTTTT. This encodes CASSGTMGEKLFF.

This chain links TRBV7-9 with TRBJ1-2; 7 nucleotides agree with TRBD1. From germline, CDR1 is SEHNR and CDR2 FQNEAQ (reference sequence). J lost 6 bases, V lost 4 bases, and 14 bases had no gene match. The CDR3 extends over 16 amino acids. CDR3 bases: TGTGCCAGCAGCTCGACGTGGACAGGTGCCCTCGATGGCTACACCTTC. It codes for CASSSTWTGALDGYTF.

The CDR3 loop is CSVEDDNYGYTF. The CDR3 coding sequence is TGCAGCGTTGAGGATGATAACTATGGCTACACCTTC. The chain carries TRBV29-1 and TRBJ1-2; D is ambiguous. Per germline, CDR1 SQVTM and CDR2 ANQGSEA. CDR3 length: 12 residues. V was trimmed by 3 bases and J by 1 base, leaving 6 bases between them.

The chain uses TRBV18 and TRBJ2-6; D is unresolved. The CDR3 runs to 13 residues. Germline V gene sequence: CDR1 KGHSH, CDR2 LQKENI. V was shortened by 7 bases and J by 0 bases, with 4 bases between the two germline ends. The CDR3 bases are TGTGCCAGCTGTCCCTCTGGGGCCAACGTCCTGACTTTC. Residues: CASCPSGANVLTF. The full variable domain, its missing parts supplied by reference TRBV18 and TRBJ2-6, is NAGVMQNPRHLVRRRGQEARLRCSPMKGHSHVYWYRQLPEEGLKFMVYLQKENIIDESGMPKERFSAEFPKEGPSILRIQQVVRGDSAAYFCASCPSGANVLTFGAGSRLTVL.

V is TRBV4-2 and J is TRBJ1-1; a possible D gene is TRBD1 (6 bases). V was shortened by 1 base and J by 2 bases, with 11 bases between the two germline ends. Germline V lookup: CDR1 LGHNA, CDR2 YNFKEQ. There are 15 residues in the CDR3. Here the CDR3 DNA reads TGTGCCAGCAGCCAAGTCCTAGGGACAAACACTGAAGCTTTCTTT. Its protein is CASSQVLGTNTEAFF.

Only a few counts were recorded for this clone. The V and J genes are TRBV12-5 and TRBJ1-4, with 8 bases aligning to TRBD1. In germline, CDR1 is LGHNT, CDR2 FRNRAP. The CDR3 is 14 residues long. Germline trimming cut 0 bases from V and 6 bases from J; bases unmatched to any gene: 0. DNA of the CDR3: TGTGCTAGTGGTTTGGTACAGGGGGATGAAAAACTGTTTTTT. Its protein product is CASGLVQGDEKLFF.